This TCR beta chain was documented in a study of blood T cell repertoires in COVID-19. Looking at the study overall: Samples of COVID-19 (acute and convalescent) were obtained from the United States, Italy and Spain. T cells, B-cell-depleted T cells, or PBMCs provided the cDNA or gDNA that served as material.

Using immunoSEQ multiplex PCR, the repertoire was profiled, and TCRdb retains in-frame clones only, with some absent. The data contain fewer than 350,000 clones, around nine tenths of them singletons. Trimming removed 6 bases at V and 1 base at J, with 12 bases between. CDR3 length: 14 residues. CDR1 and CDR2 from the germline V gene are MDHEN and SYDVKM. Sequencing used peripheral blood. This TCR derives from a man between 40 and 49 years old with active or convalescent COVID-19. The chain employs TRBV28 and TRBJ1-2; D gene ambiguous. Here the CDR3 reads CASRPTGGNYGYTF. The CDR3 DNA reads TGTGCCAGCAGGCCTACGGGTGGTAACTATGGCTACACCTTC.